These T cell receptor beta chains were read from a single sample in a study of T cell changes during pregnancy in multiple sclerosis. Assay used: immunoSEQ multiplex PCR; TCRdb lists only in-frame clones, some missing. The sample has approximately 44,000 clones; approximately 92% are singletons. Specimen: CD4+ T cells from peripheral blood mononuclear cells, collected in the second trimester of pregnancy. These receptors were taken from a female donor in good health, enrolled as a control in a pregnancy study. CDR3s include the opening cysteine and the closing phenylalanine or tryptophan. The order of the fields is J gene, V gene, D gene, clone size, CDR3 protein, CDR3 DNA. The D gene is left open where the match is weak. The size of a clone is reported for some rows only, either as once, few or many, or as a class for expanded clones.

J gene: TRBJ2-1; V gene: TRBV5-4; D gene: TRBD2; clone size: NA; CDR3 protein: CASGSVAGGNEQFF; CDR3 DNA: TGTGCCAGCGGATCCGTAGCGGGCGGCAATGAGCAGTTCTTC
J gene: TRBJ1-1; V gene: TRBV7-3; D gene: NA; clone size: NA; CDR3 protein: CASSLMGGGQTEAFF; CDR3 DNA: TGTGCCAGCAGCTTAATGGGGGGGGGTCAGACTGAAGCTTTCTTT
J gene: TRBJ2-2; V gene: TRBV7-3; D gene: NA; clone size: NA; CDR3 protein: CASSHSPAGPGELFF; CDR3 DNA: TGTGCCAGCAGCCACTCCCCGGCGGGACCCGGGGAGCTGTTTTTT
J gene: TRBJ2-1; V gene: TRBV30; D gene: TRBD2; clone size: NA; CDR3 protein: CAWSRFGEGEQFF; CDR3 DNA: TGTGCCTGGAGCAGATTCGGGGAGGGTGAGCAGTTCTTC
J gene: TRBJ1-6; V gene: TRBV7-3; D gene: NA; clone size: NA; CDR3 protein: CASSPDYNSPLHF; CDR3 DNA: TGTGCCAGCAGCCCAGACTATAATTCACCCCTCCACTTT
J gene: TRBJ1-1; V gene: TRBV11-2; D gene: NA; clone size: NA; CDR3 protein: CASSLGTLNTEAFF; CDR3 DNA: TGTGCCAGCAGCTTAGGTACATTGAACACTGAAGCTTTCTTT
J gene: TRBJ1-2; V gene: TRBV28; D gene: TRBD1; clone size: NA; CDR3 protein: CASSSTSTGGGGYTF; CDR3 DNA: TGTGCCAGCAGTTCCACATCTACAGGGGGGGGTGGCTACACCTTC
J gene: TRBJ1-6; V gene: TRBV9; D gene: NA; clone size: NA; CDR3 protein: CASSVPGPLHF; CDR3 DNA: TGTGCCAGCAGCGTTCCAGGGCCCCTCCACTTT
J gene: TRBJ2-6; V gene: TRBV19; D gene: TRBD1; clone size: once; CDR3 protein: CASTRGLGANVLTF; CDR3 DNA: TGTGCCAGTACCAGGGGGCTTGGGGCCAACGTCCTGACTTTC
J gene: TRBJ1-1; V gene: TRBV29-1; D gene: NA; clone size: NA; CDR3 protein: CSVAGQQNTEAFF; CDR3 DNA: TGCAGCGTTGCTGGACAGCAGAACACTGAAGCTTTCTTT
J gene: TRBJ2-7; V gene: TRBV28; D gene: TRBD1; clone size: NA; CDR3 protein: CASSFKPGQAYEQYF; CDR3 DNA: TGTGCCAGCAGTTTCAAACCTGGACAGGCCTACGAGCAGTACTTC
J gene: TRBJ2-1; V gene: TRBV29-1; D gene: TRBD2; clone size: NA; CDR3 protein: CSAPSGIARSSYNEQFF; CDR3 DNA: TGCAGCGCGCCTAGCGGGATAGCACGGAGCTCCTACAATGAGCAGTTCTTC
J gene: TRBJ1-6; V gene: TRBV6-1; D gene: NA; clone size: once; CDR3 protein: CASSVDSSYNSPLHF; CDR3 DNA: TGTGCCAGCTCGGTCGACAGCTCCTATAATTCACCCCTCCACTTT
J gene: TRBJ1-2; V gene: TRBV28; D gene: TRBD1; clone size: NA; CDR3 protein: CASSSPTGWGGYTF; CDR3 DNA: TGTGCCAGCAGTTCCCCGACAGGGTGGGGTGGCTACACCTTC
J gene: TRBJ1-2; V gene: TRBV2; D gene: NA; clone size: few; CDR3 protein: CASSVMVVEGYGYTF; CDR3 DNA: TGTGCCAGCAGTGTAATGGTTGTAGAGGGCTATGGCTACACCTTC
J gene: TRBJ2-7; V gene: TRBV27; D gene: NA; clone size: NA; CDR3 protein: CASSLYGGEFYEQYF; CDR3 DNA: TGTGCCAGCAGTTTATACGGGGGAGAGTTCTACGAGCAGTACTTC
J gene: TRBJ2-5; V gene: TRBV11-3; D gene: NA; clone size: NA; CDR3 protein: CASSSISPQGQGYQETQYF; CDR3 DNA: TGTGCCAGCAGCTCCATATCCCCCCAAGGGCAGGGCTACCAAGAGACCCAGTACTTC
J gene: TRBJ2-1; V gene: TRBV4-1; D gene: NA; clone size: NA; CDR3 protein: CASQPVEGRHEQFF; CDR3 DNA: TGCGCCAGCCAACCGGTGGAGGGTCGTCATGAGCAGTTCTTC
J gene: TRBJ2-1; V gene: TRBV18; D gene: TRBD1; clone size: NA; CDR3 protein: CASSPGQGSFYNEQFF; CDR3 DNA: TGTGCCAGCTCACCTGGACAGGGAAGTTTCTACAATGAGCAGTTCTTC
J gene: TRBJ1-5; V gene: TRBV20-1; D gene: NA; clone size: NA; CDR3 protein: CSASPAGPPHF; CDR3 DNA: TGCAGTGCTAGCCCAGCAGGGCCTCCGCATTTT
J gene: TRBJ1-3; V gene: TRBV5-1; D gene: NA; clone size: NA; CDR3 protein: CASSYTGDSGNTIYF; CDR3 DNA: TGCGCCAGCAGCTACACAGGAGACTCTGGAAACACCATATATTTT
J gene: TRBJ1-2; V gene: TRBV6-1; D gene: TRBD1; clone size: NA; CDR3 protein: CASSEGTGAHGYTF; CDR3 DNA: TGTGCCAGCAGTGAAGGAACAGGGGCCCATGGCTACACCTTC
J gene: TRBJ2-2; V gene: TRBV19; D gene: TRBD2; clone size: once; CDR3 protein: CASTDLGGPNPGELFF; CDR3 DNA: TGTGCCAGTACCGATTTGGGAGGGCCGAATCCCGGGGAGCTGTTTTTT
J gene: TRBJ1-2; V gene: TRBV30; D gene: TRBD1; clone size: NA; CDR3 protein: CAWSVTGGNYGYTF; CDR3 DNA: TGTGCCTGGAGTGTAACAGGGGGCAACTATGGCTACACCTTC
J gene: TRBJ2-2; V gene: TRBV5-6; D gene: NA; clone size: NA; CDR3 protein: CASSFLAVTGELFF; CDR3 DNA: TGTGCCAGCAGCTTCCTAGCAGTCACCGGGGAGCTGTTTTTT
J gene: TRBJ2-7; V gene: TRBV6-6; D gene: TRBD2; clone size: NA; CDR3 protein: CASSYPGLAGNEQYF; CDR3 DNA: TGTGCCAGCAGTTACCCAGGACTAGCGGGAAACGAGCAGTACTTC
J gene: TRBJ2-7; V gene: TRBV19; D gene: TRBD1; clone size: NA; CDR3 protein: CASSRGQASYEQYF; CDR3 DNA: TGTGCCAGTAGTAGAGGACAGGCTTCCTACGAGCAGTACTTC
J gene: TRBJ1-1; V gene: TRBV5-6; D gene: TRBD1; clone size: NA; CDR3 protein: CASSIRTGAVNTEAFF; CDR3 DNA: TGTGCCAGCAGCATCCGGACAGGGGCGGTGAACACTGAAGCTTTCTTT
J gene: TRBJ1-4; V gene: TRBV19; D gene: NA; clone size: NA; CDR3 protein: CASRTSGATNEKLFF; CDR3 DNA: TGTGCCAGTAGGACTTCAGGGGCAACTAATGAAAAACTGTTTTTT
J gene: TRBJ1-1; V gene: TRBV6-1; D gene: NA; clone size: NA; CDR3 protein: CASSLTANTEAFF; CDR3 DNA: TGTGCCAGCAGTCTTACAGCGAACACTGAAGCTTTCTTT
J gene: TRBJ2-3; V gene: TRBV5-1; D gene: TRBD2; clone size: NA; CDR3 protein: CASSLGAGALTDTQYF; CDR3 DNA: TGCGCCAGCAGCTTAGGAGCGGGGGCCCTCACAGATACGCAGTATTTT
J gene: TRBJ2-7; V gene: TRBV19; D gene: TRBD2; clone size: NA; CDR3 protein: CASRRREGPYEQYF; CDR3 DNA: TGTGCCAGTAGAAGGCGGGAGGGCCCGTACGAGCAGTACTTC
J gene: TRBJ1-2; V gene: TRBV7-2; D gene: TRBD1; clone size: once; CDR3 protein: CASSPLRTGGFGYTF; CDR3 DNA: TGTGCCAGCAGCCCTCTAAGGACAGGGGGGTTTGGCTACACCTTC
J gene: TRBJ2-7; V gene: TRBV28; D gene: TRBD2; clone size: NA; CDR3 protein: CASSFGTSGRDKPYEQYF; CDR3 DNA: TGTGCCAGCAGTTTTGGGACTAGCGGGAGGGACAAGCCTTACGAGCAGTACTTC
J gene: TRBJ2-7; V gene: TRBV11-2; D gene: TRBD1; clone size: NA; CDR3 protein: CASSSLQGYGTALYEQYF; CDR3 DNA: TGTGCCAGCAGTTCCCTCCAAGGCTACGGGACAGCGCTTTACGAGCAGTACTTC
J gene: TRBJ1-4; V gene: TRBV4-2; D gene: NA; clone size: medium-sized; CDR3 protein: CASSQQATNEKLFF; CDR3 DNA: TGTGCCAGCAGCCAACAGGCAACTAATGAAAAACTGTTTTTT
J gene: TRBJ2-1; V gene: TRBV7-2; D gene: NA; clone size: NA; CDR3 protein: CASSLARVPYNEQFF; CDR3 DNA: TGTGCCAGCAGCTTAGCCCGGGTCCCTTACAATGAGCAGTTCTTC
J gene: TRBJ1-2; V gene: TRBV29-1; D gene: TRBD1; clone size: NA; CDR3 protein: CSAEGTGTAYYGYTF; CDR3 DNA: TGCAGCGCCGAGGGGACCGGGACAGCTTACTATGGCTACACCTTC
J gene: TRBJ1-4; V gene: TRBV11-2; D gene: TRBD1; clone size: NA; CDR3 protein: CASRSGTERWKLFF; CDR3 DNA: TGTGCCAGCAGATCCGGGACAGAGAGGTGGAAACTGTTTTTT
J gene: TRBJ1-4; V gene: TRBV6-1; D gene: NA; clone size: NA; CDR3 protein: CASRQGQTSGEKLFF; CDR3 DNA: TGTGCCAGCAGACAGGGACAAACCTCAGGGGAAAAACTGTTTTTT
J gene: TRBJ2-7; V gene: TRBV10-3; D gene: NA; clone size: NA; CDR3 protein: CAITKGNYEQYF; CDR3 DNA: TGTGCCATCACAAAGGGGAACTACGAGCAGTACTTC
J gene: TRBJ2-1; V gene: TRBV5-1; D gene: NA; clone size: NA; CDR3 protein: CASSATSQAEQFF; CDR3 DNA: TGCGCCAGCAGCGCCACATCACAGGCCGAGCAGTTCTTC
J gene: TRBJ1-3; V gene: TRBV5-1; D gene: NA; clone size: NA; CDR3 protein: CASSYDRLNSGNTIYF; CDR3 DNA: TGCGCCAGCAGCTACGACAGGCTAAACTCTGGAAACACCATATATTTT
J gene: TRBJ1-2; V gene: TRBV7-2; D gene: NA; clone size: NA; CDR3 protein: CASKDWLQAPGGYTF; CDR3 DNA: TGTGCCAGCAAGGATTGGCTACAGGCGCCTGGGGGCTACACCTTC
J gene: TRBJ2-1; V gene: TRBV23-1; D gene: TRBD1; clone size: NA; CDR3 protein: CASSQCQGAHSEQFF; CDR3 DNA: TGCGCCAGCAGTCAATGCCAGGGGGCGCATTCTGAGCAGTTCTTC
J gene: TRBJ2-5; V gene: TRBV11-1; D gene: TRBD2; clone size: NA; CDR3 protein: CASRGGLAGYQETQYF; CDR3 DNA: TGTGCCAGCAGGGGGGGGCTAGCGGGGTACCAAGAGACCCAGTACTTC
J gene: TRBJ2-1; V gene: TRBV12-1; D gene: NA; clone size: NA; CDR3 protein: CASSLGQYNEQFF; CDR3 DNA: TGTGCCAGCAGCTTGGGACAGTACAATGAGCAGTTCTTC
J gene: TRBJ2-7; V gene: TRBV2; D gene: TRBD1; clone size: once; CDR3 protein: CASSTRQGAYEQYF; CDR3 DNA: TGTGCCAGCAGTACCCGGCAGGGGGCCTACGAGCAGTACTTC
J gene: TRBJ2-4; V gene: TRBV28; D gene: NA; clone size: NA; CDR3 protein: CASSLQGKNIQYF; CDR3 DNA: TGTGCCAGCAGTTTACAGGGGAAAAACATTCAGTACTTC
J gene: TRBJ1-2; V gene: TRBV6-7; D gene: NA; clone size: NA; CDR3 protein: CASSYGGVQYGYTF; CDR3 DNA: TGTGCCAGCAGTTACGGGGGGGTTCAGTATGGCTACACCTTC
J gene: TRBJ1-3; V gene: TRBV4-3; D gene: NA; clone size: NA; CDR3 protein: CASSQMRGTIYF; CDR3 DNA: TGCGCCAGCAGCCAAATGCGGGGCACCATATATTTT
J gene: TRBJ1-6; V gene: TRBV19; D gene: NA; clone size: NA; CDR3 protein: CASSIPNSPLHF; CDR3 DNA: TGTGCCAGTAGTATTCCGAATTCACCCCTCCACTTT
J gene: TRBJ2-5; V gene: TRBV18; D gene: NA; clone size: NA; CDR3 protein: CASSPFGGGVGETQYF; CDR3 DNA: TGTGCCAGCTCACCATTCGGAGGAGGGGTTGGAGAGACCCAGTACTTC
J gene: TRBJ2-1; V gene: TRBV18; D gene: TRBD2; clone size: once; CDR3 protein: CASSPPNSAGGSNEQFF; CDR3 DNA: TGTGCCAGCTCACCACCGAACTCAGCGGGAGGATCCAATGAGCAGTTCTTC
J gene: TRBJ2-1; V gene: TRBV30; D gene: TRBD2; clone size: NA; CDR3 protein: CAWSAGGFGNEQFF; CDR3 DNA: TGTGCCTGGAGTGCGGGGGGGTTTGGAAATGAGCAGTTCTTC
J gene: TRBJ2-7; V gene: TRBV7-2; D gene: TRBD1; clone size: NA; CDR3 protein: CASSWKLGTGDSYEQYF; CDR3 DNA: TGTGCCAGCAGCTGGAAGCTCGGGACAGGAGACTCCTACGAGCAGTACTTC
J gene: TRBJ2-1; V gene: TRBV18; D gene: TRBD2; clone size: NA; CDR3 protein: CASSWTSVQSNEQFF; CDR3 DNA: TGTGCCAGCTCCTGGACTAGCGTCCAGTCCAATGAGCAGTTCTTC
J gene: TRBJ1-5; V gene: TRBV7-8; D gene: NA; clone size: NA; CDR3 protein: CASSKIGQPWHF; CDR3 DNA: TGTGCCAGCAGCAAAATTGGACAGCCTTGGCATTTT
J gene: TRBJ1-5; V gene: TRBV2; D gene: NA; clone size: NA; CDR3 protein: CASSSPGTSNQPQHF; CDR3 DNA: TGTGCCAGCTCGTCCCCAGGGACAAGCAATCAGCCCCAGCATTTT